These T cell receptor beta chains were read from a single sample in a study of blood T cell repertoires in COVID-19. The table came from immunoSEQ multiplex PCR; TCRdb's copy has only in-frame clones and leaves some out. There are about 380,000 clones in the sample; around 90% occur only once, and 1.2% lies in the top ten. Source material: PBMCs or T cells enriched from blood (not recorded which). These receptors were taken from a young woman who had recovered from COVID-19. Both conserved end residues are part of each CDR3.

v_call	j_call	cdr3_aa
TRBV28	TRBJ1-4	CASSLGGFEEKLFF
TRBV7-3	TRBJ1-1	CASSSGSAGVAEAFF
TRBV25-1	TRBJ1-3	CASSDSRGGNTIYF
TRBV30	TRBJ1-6	CAWSGTGGSPLHF
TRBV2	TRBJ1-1	CASSEGTRVTEAFF
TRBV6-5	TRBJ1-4	CASRAGTTNEKLFF
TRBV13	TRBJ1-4	CASSFGQGAEKLFF
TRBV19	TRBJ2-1	CASTSLLAGEYNEQFF
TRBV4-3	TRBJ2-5	CASSQGTFQETQYF
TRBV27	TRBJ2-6	CASKTGGAPTGANVLTF
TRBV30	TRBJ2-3	CAWNLLSTDTQYF
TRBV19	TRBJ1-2	CASTRDTRGVWGGYTF
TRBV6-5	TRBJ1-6	CASSYQDRVSPLHF
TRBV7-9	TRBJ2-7	CASSLATGTGEMSYEQYF
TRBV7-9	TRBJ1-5	CASRAGTNQPQHF
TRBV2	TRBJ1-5	CASSGQGSQPQHF
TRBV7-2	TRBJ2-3	CASSLGSRLAGGPGQYF
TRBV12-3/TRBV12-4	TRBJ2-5	CASSQGGWTQYF
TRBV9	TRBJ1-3	CASSKDRAGNTIYF
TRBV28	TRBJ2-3	CASFPSEGAGGPDTQYF
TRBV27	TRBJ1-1	CASSLAGRMNTEAFF
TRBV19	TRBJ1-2	CASSSLRAVYTF
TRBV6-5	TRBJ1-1	CASSWTGANTEAFF
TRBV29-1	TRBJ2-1	CSVPPGESYNEQFF
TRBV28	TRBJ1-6	CASTGVDNSPLHF
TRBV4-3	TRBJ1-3	CASSQDYFRGGAGNTIYF
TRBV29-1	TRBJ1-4	CSVEEGPSEKLFF
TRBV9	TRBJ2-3	CASSVGLAGGSDTQYF
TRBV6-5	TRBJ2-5	CASRRQGSQYF
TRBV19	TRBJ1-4	CASSLRGRREKLFF
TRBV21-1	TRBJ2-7	CASWGQKGCPGEQYF
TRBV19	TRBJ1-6	CASRGQGRRYNSPLHF
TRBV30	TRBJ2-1	CAGGGDSYNEQFF
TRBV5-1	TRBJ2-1	CASSLARGHNEQFF
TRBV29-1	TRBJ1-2	CSGNGQGEAYGYTF
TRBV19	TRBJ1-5	CASSKGTGPSNQPQHF
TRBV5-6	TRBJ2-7	CASNPGGSSYEQYF
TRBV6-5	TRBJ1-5	CASRMWGEHNQPQHF
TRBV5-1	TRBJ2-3	CASSFDGLPQYF
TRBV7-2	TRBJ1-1	CASSQNHRIMNTEAFF
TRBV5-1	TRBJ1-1	CASSPGQKPSGATEAFF
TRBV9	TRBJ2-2	CASSVEADDPGELFF
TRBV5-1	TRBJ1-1	CASSSTALNTEAFF
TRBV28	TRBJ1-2	CASRRQAGIGYTF
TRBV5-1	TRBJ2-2	CASSEPLTGAENTGELFF
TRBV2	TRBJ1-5	CASRAGKSNQPQHF
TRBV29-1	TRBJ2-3	CSVVEFTDTQYF
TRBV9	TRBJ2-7	CASSVTPSSYEQYF
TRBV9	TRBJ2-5	CASNRIGSVSGTQYF
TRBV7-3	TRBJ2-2	CASSQFSPPGELFF
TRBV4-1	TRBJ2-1	CASSQDPAGFYNEQFF
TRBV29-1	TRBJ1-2	CSAEGGNYGYTF
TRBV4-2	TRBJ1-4	CASRQGLEKLFF
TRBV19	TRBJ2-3	CASTPPGLGTQYF
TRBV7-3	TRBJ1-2	CASSPGQSPNYGYTF
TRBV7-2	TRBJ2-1	CASSFHLSGVPYNEQFF
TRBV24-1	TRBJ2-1	CATSVAGGYNEQFF
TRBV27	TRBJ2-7	CASTKWTSGVYEQYF